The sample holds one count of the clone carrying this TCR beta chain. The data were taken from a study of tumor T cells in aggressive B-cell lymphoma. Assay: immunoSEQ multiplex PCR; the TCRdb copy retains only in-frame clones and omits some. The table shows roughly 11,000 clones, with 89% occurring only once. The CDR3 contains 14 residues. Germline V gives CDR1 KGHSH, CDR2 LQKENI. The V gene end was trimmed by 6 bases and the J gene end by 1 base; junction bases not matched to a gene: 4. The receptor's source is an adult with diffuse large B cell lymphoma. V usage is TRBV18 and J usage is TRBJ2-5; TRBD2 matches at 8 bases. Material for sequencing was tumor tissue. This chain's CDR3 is CASSPSGGQETQYF. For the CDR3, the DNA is TGTGCCAGCTCCCCAAGCGGGGGCCAAGAGACCCAGTACTTC.